This T cell receptor (beta chain) emerged from a study of shared clonotypes between healthy human individuals. The data were produced by immunoSEQ multiplex PCR, yet TCRdb's version contains in-frame clones alone and is incomplete. The sample shows about 380,000 clones, roughly 96% of them seen only once. Deletions cut 3 bases from V and 0 bases from J, with 7 bases between. Looked up from germline, CDR1 is SNHLY and CDR2 is FYNNEI. This CDR3 is 14 amino acids long. The TCR comes from a man aged 25 to 40 in good health. The chain is built from TRBV2 and TRBJ2-3; D gene ambiguous. The source material was memory CD8+ T cells sorted from blood. Subset in this sample: CD45RO+ cells pooled with CCR7-negative TemRA cells. This CDR3 is CASSDSRSTDTQYF. The CDR3 DNA follows: TGTGCCAGCAGTGACTCCAGGAGCACAGATACGCAGTATTTT.